This TCR beta chain was documented in a study of T cells after yellow fever vaccination. TCRdb redid the calling of the 5' RACE reads with MiXCR, one entry per CDR3 protein. The sample has about 340,000 distinct CDR3 sequences; around 13% are singletons. Concerning this clonotype itself: The antigen is undetermined.

Study-wide results and caveats: Detected again after the booster were most primary-vaccination clones, at roughly 95% CD4 and approximately 85% CD8. A weaker secondary response peaked on day 5, the primary on day 15.

Germline V gene lookup returns CDR1 MNHEY and CDR2 SVGEGT. The CDR3 runs to 14 residues. The V and J ends lost 6 bases and 1 base respectively, with 13 bases between them. The chain combines TRBV6-2 or TRBV6-3 with TRBJ2-7; no clear D. The sample here was CD4+ T cells sorted from PBMCs, taken 15 days after the yellow fever booster vaccination. The TCR comes from a man aged 18 to 29 who received the YFV17D yellow fever vaccine. CDR3 protein: CASSVTDGSYEQYF. As DNA, the CDR3 is TGTGCCAGCAGCGTGACTGACGGGTCCTACGAGCAGTACTTC.